What follows is one T cell receptor (beta chain) and its context. No cell sorting was done before RNA was extracted from the tissue. The J segment lost 9 bases and the V segment lost 5 bases, leaving 10 bases of the junction unmatched. The CDR3 spans 14 residues. In germline, CDR1 is MNHEY, CDR2 SVGAGI. This entry is derived from a study of tumor and adjacent non-tumor tissue in lung cancer. A modified ARM-PCR protocol with three rounds of nested PCR amplified TCRbeta. Each CDR3 protein gets one entry after TCRdb re-called the multiplex PCR reads with MiXCR. The sample consists of fewer than 150,000 distinct CDR3 sequences, around 66% of them appearing once.

This rearrangement joins TRBV6-5 to TRBJ2-1, with 7 bases identical to TRBD2. The sample was lung tumor tissue. This receptor was identified in a man aged 55 to 69 with small cell lung cancer. Written as DNA, the CDR3 is TGTGCCAGCAGTCGGGACTATACGAACATTGAGCAGTTCTTC. This sequence encodes CASSRDYTNIEQFF.